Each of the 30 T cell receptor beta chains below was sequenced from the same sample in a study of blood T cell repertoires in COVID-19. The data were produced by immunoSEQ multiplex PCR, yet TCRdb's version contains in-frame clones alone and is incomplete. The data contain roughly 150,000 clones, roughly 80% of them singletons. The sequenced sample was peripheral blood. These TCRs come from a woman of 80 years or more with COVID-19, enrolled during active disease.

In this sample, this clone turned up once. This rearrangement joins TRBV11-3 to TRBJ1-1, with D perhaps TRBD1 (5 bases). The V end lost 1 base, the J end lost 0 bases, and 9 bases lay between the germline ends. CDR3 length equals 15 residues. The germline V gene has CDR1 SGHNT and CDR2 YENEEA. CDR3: CASSLGGGMNTEAFF. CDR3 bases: TGTGCCAGCAGCTTAGGGGGCGGTATGAACACTGAAGCTTTCTTT.

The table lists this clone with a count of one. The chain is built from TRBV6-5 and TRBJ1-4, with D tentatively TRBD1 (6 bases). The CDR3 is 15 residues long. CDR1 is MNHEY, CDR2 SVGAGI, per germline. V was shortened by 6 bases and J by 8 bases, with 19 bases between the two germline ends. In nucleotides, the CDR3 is TGTGCCAGCAGGACCCGGGGGGCGTTGGGGGAAAAACTGTTTTTT. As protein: CASRTRGALGEKLFF.

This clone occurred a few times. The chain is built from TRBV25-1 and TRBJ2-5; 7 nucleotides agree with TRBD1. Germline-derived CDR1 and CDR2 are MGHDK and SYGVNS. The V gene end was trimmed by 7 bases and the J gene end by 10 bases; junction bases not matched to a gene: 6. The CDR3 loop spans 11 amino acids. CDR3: CASILGGNQYF. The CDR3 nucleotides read TGTGCCAGCATCCTAGGGGGCAACCAGTACTTC.

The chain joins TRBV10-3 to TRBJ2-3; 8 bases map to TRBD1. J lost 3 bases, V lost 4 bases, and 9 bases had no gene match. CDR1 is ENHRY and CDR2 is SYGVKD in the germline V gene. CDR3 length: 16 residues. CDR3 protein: CAISAHDRGLTDTQYF. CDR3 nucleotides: TGTGCCATCAGTGCTCATGACAGGGGATTAACAGATACGCAGTATTTT.

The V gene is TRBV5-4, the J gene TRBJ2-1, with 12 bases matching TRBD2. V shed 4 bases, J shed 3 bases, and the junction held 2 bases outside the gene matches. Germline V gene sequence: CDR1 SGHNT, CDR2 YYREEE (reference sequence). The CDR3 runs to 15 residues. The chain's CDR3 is CASSPLAGGYNEQFF. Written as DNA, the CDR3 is TGTGCCAGCAGCCCACTAGCGGGAGGCTACAATGAGCAGTTCTTC.

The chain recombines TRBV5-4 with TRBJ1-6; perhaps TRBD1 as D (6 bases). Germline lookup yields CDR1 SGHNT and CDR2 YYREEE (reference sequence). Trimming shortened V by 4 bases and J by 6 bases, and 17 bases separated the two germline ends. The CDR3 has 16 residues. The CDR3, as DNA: TGTGCCAGCAGCGGGGACACTCGAAGCACTAATTCACCCCTCCACTTT. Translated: CASSGDTRSTNSPLHF.

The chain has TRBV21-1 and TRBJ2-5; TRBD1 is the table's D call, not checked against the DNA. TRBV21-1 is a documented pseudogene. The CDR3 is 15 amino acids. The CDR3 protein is CASSQNFQGAETQYF. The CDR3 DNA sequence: TGTGCCAGCAGCCAAAACTTCCAGGGGGCTGAGACCCAGTACTTC.

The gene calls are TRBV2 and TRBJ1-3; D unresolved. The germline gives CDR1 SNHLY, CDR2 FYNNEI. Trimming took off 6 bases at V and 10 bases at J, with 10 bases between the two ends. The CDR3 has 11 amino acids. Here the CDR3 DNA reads TGTGCCAGCAGGAGAGAAATTACCATATATTTT. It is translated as CASRREITIYF.

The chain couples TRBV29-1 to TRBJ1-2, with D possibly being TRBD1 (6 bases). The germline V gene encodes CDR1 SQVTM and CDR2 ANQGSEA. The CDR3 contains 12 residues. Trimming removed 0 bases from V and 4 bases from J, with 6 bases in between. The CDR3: CSVEDRGYGYTF. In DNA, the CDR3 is TGCAGCGTTGAAGACAGGGGCTATGGCTACACCTTC.

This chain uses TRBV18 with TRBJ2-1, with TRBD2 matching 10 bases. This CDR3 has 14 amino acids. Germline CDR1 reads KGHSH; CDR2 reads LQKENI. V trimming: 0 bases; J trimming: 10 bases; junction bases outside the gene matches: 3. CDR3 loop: CASSPPGLATEQFF. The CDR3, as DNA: TGTGCCAGCTCACCACCGGGACTAGCGACGGAGCAGTTCTTC.

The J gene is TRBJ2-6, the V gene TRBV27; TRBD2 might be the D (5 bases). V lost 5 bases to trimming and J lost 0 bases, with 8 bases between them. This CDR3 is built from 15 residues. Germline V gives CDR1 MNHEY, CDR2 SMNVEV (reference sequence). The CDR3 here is CASSVGNSGANVLTF. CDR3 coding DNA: TGTGCCAGCAGTGTCGGGAACTCTGGGGCCAACGTCCTGACTTTC. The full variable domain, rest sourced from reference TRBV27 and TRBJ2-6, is EAQVTQNPRYLITVTGKKLTVTCSQNMNHEYMSWYRQDPGLGLRQIYYSMNVEVTDKGDVPEGYKVSRKEKRNFPLILESPSPNQTSLYFCASSVGNSGANVLTFGAGSRLTVL.

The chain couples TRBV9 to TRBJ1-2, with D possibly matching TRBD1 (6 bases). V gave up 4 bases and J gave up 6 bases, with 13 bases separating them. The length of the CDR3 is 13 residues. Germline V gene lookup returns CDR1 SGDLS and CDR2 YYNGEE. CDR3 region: CASSSGVWNGYTF. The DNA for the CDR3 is TGTGCCAGCAGCTCAGGGGTTTGGAATGGCTACACCTTC. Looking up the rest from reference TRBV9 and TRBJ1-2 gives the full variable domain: DSGVTQTPKHLITATGQRVTLRCSPRSGDLSVYWYQQSLDQGLQFLIQYYNGEERAKGNILERFSAQQFPDLHSELNLSSLELGDSALYFCASSSGVWNGYTFGSGTRLTVV.

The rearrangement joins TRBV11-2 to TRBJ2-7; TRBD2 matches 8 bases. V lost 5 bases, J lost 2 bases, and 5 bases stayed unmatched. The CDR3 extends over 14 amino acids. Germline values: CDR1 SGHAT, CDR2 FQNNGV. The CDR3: CASSPGGGPYEQYF. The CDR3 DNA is TGTGCCAGCAGCCCCGGGGGGGGCCCCTACGAGCAGTACTTC.

The CDR3 is CASSVGADNSPLHF. For the CDR3, the DNA is TGTGCCAGCAGCGTTGGGGCGGATAATTCACCCCTCCACTTT. J is TRBJ1-6 and V is TRBV9, with TRBD1 as a possible D gene (5 bases). V lost 2 bases and J lost 5, with 8 bases in between. Germline CDR1 reads SGDLS; CDR2 reads YYNGEE. This CDR3 is built from 14 residues.

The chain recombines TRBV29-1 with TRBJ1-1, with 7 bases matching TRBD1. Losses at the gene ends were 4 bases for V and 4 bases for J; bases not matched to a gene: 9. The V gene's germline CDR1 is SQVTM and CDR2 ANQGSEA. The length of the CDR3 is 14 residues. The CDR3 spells CSVARQGTGTEAFF. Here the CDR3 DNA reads TGCAGCGTTGCCCGACAGGGTACCGGCACTGAAGCTTTCTTT.

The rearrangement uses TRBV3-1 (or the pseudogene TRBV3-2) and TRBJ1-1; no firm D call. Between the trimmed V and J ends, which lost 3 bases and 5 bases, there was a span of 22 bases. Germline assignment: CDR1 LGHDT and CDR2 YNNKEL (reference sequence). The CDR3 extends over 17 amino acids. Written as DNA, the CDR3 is TGTGCCAGCAGCCATTGGACGTCCGTGAGTTCGGGAACTGAAGCTTTCTTT. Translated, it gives CASSHWTSVSSGTEAFF.

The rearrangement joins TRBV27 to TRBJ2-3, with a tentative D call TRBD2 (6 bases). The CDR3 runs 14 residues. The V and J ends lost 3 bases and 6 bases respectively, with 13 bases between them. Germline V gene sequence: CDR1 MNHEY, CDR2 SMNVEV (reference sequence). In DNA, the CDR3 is TGTGCCAGCAGTTTTCATCGGGAGACTGATACGCAGTATTTT. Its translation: CASSFHRETDTQYF.

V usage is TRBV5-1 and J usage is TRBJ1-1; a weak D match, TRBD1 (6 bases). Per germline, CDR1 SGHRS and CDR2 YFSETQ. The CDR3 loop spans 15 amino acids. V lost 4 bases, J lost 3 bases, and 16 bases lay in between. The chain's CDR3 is CASSHRALRDTEAFF. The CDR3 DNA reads TGCGCCAGCAGCCACAGGGCGCTTCGGGACACTGAAGCTTTCTTT.

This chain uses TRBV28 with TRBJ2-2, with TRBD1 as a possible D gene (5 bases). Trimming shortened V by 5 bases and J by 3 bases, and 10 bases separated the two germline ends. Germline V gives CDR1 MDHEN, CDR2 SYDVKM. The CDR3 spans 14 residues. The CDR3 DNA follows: TGTGCCAGCAGTCCCGACAGCTACACCGGGGAGCTGTTTTTT. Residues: CASSPDSYTGELFF.

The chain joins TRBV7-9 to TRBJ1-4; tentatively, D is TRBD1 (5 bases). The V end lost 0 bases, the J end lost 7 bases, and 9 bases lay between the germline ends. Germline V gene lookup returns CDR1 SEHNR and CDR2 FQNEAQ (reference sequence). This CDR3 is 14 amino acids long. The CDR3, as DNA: TGTGCCAGCAGCTTAGCGGGGGGTAGTGAAAAACTGTTTTTT. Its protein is CASSLAGGSEKLFF.

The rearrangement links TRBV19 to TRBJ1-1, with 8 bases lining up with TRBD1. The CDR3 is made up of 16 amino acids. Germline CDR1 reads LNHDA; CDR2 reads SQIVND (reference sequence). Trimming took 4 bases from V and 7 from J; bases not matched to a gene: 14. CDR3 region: CASSKIARTGRSEAFF. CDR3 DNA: TGTGCCAGTAGTAAGATCGCTAGGACAGGGCGAAGTGAAGCTTTCTTT.

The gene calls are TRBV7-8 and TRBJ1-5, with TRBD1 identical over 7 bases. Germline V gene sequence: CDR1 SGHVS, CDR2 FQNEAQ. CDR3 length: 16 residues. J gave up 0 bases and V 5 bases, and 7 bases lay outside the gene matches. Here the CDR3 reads CASSLGTANSNQPQHF. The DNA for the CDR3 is TGTGCCAGCAGCCTAGGGACAGCTAATAGCAATCAGCCCCAGCATTTT. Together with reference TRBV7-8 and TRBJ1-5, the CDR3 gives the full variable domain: GAGVSQSPRYKVAKRGQDVALRCDPISGHVSLFWYQQALGQGPEFLTYFQNEAQLDKSGLPSDRFFAERPEGSVSTLKIQRTQQEDSAVYLCASSLGTANSNQPQHFGDGTRLSIL.

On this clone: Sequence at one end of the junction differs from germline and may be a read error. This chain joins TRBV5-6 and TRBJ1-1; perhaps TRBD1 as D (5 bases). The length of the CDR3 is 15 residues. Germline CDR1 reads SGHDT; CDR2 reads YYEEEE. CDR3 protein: CASRFRGLRDTEAFF. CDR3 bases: TGTGCCAGCCGCTTCCGGGGACTAAGAGACACTGAAGCTTTCTTT.

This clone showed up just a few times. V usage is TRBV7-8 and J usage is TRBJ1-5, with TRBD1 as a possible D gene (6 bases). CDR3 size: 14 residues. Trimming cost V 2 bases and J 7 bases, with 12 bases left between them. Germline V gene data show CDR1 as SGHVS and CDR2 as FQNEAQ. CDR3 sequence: CASSLFSDRQPQHF. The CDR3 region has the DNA TGTGCCAGCAGCTTATTTTCCGACAGGCAGCCCCAGCATTTT.

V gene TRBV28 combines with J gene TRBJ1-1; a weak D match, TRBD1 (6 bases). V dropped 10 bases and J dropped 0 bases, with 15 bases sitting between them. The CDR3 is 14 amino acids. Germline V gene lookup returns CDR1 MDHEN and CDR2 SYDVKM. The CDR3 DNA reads TGTGCCATCAAGACAGGACGGATGAACACTGAAGCTTTCTTT. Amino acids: CAIKTGRMNTEAFF.

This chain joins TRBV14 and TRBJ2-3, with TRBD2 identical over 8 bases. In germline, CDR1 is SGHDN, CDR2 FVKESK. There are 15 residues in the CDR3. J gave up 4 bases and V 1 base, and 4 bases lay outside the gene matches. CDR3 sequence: CASSQVPGRADTQYF. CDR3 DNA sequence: TGTGCCAGCAGCCAAGTCCCCGGGAGGGCAGATACGCAGTATTTT.

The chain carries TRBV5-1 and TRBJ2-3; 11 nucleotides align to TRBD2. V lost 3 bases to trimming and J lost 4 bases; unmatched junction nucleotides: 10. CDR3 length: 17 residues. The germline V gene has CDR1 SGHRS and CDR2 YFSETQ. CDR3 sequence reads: CASSSLSSGGRADTQYF. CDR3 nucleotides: TGCGCCAGCAGCTCGCTTTCTAGCGGGGGGCGGGCAGATACGCAGTATTTT.

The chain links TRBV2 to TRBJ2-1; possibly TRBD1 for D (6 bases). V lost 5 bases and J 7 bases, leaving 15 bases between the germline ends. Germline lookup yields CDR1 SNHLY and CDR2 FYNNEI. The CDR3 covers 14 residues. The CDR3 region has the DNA TGTGCCAGCAGTTTTAATAGGGGGACGAATGAGCAGTTCTTC. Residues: CASSFNRGTNEQFF.

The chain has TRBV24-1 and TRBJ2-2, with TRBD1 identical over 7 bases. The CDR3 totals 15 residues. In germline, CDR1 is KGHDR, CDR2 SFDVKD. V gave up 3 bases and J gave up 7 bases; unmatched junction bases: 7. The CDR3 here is CATSDPGQPDGELFF. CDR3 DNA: TGTGCCACCAGTGATCCGGGACAGCCCGACGGGGAGCTGTTTTTT.

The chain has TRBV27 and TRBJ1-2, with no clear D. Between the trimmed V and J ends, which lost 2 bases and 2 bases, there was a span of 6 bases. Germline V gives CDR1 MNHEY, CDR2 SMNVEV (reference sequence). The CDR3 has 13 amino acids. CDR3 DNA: TGTGCCAGCAGTTTAGTACGGAACTATGGCTACACCTTC. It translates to CASSLVRNYGYTF.